The T cell receptor (beta chain) described here comes from a study of cytomegalovirus exposure and HLA in healthy donors. Researchers ran the PCR with 60 Vbeta and 13 Jbeta primers. The protocol was immunoSEQ multiplex PCR, while the TCRdb copy is restricted to in-frame clones and leaves out a portion. The profile shows fewer than 150,000 clones, about 78% of them singletons. The table lists this clone with a count of one. Germline V lookup: CDR1 MDHEN, CDR2 SYDVKM. The CDR3 is 14 amino acids. V was clipped by 3 bases and J by 4 bases, with 10 bases between them. The material sequenced was PBMCs. The TCR originated in a woman between 25 and 40 years old in good health and CMV-seropositive. V and J are TRBV28 and TRBJ1-3, with D hard to call. This CDR3 reads CASSFSAAGNTIYF. As DNA, the CDR3 is TGTGCCAGCAGTTTCAGCGCCGCCGGAAACACCATATATTTT.